These 30 T cell receptor beta chains share one sample of origin, sequenced in a study of cytomegalovirus exposure and HLA in healthy donors. 13 Jbeta primers and 60 Vbeta primers were used for the PCR. Some clones are missing from TCRdb's copy, which holds only in-frame ones; the method was immunoSEQ multiplex PCR. The table includes 150,000 to 200,000 clones, about 79% detected once. Sequencing was done on a sample of PBMCs. All receptors come from a man aged 35 to 55 in good health and CMV-seropositive.

V and J are TRBV5-1 and TRBJ2-2; D unresolved. Trimming removed 1 base at V and 7 bases at J, with 11 bases between. CDR1 SGHRS and CDR2 YFSETQ come from the germline V gene. There are 14 residues in the CDR3. CDR3 sequence (DNA): TGCGCCAGCAGCTTGAGTCCGGTTAGCGGGGAGCTGTTTTTT. Protein product: CASSLSPVSGELFF. The entire variable domain, with the rest obtained from reference TRBV5-1 and TRBJ2-2, is as follows: KAGVTQTPRYLIKTRGQQVTLSCSPISGHRSVSWYQQTPGQGLQFLFEYFSETQRNKGNFPGRFSGRQFSNSRSEMNVSTLELGDSALYLCASSLSPVSGELFFGEGSRLTVL.

V is TRBV11-2 and J is TRBJ2-7; 7 bases agree with TRBD2. V was clipped by 5 bases and J by 6 bases; unmatched bases: 13. Germline V gene sequence: CDR1 SGHAT, CDR2 FQNNGV. This CDR3 contains 15 residues. The CDR3 DNA reads TGTGCCAGCAGCGTCCAACTAGCGAGAGCGTCCGAGCAGTACTTC. Its protein product is CASSVQLARASEQYF.

The chain couples TRBV19 to TRBJ2-1; D may be TRBD2 (5 bases). V gave up 4 bases and J gave up 11 bases, with 27 bases separating them. The V gene's germline CDR1 is LNHDA and CDR2 SQIVND (reference sequence). This CDR3 region has 17 residues. The CDR3 sequence: CASSRIVRSGLISKQFF. The CDR3 region has the DNA TGTGCCAGTAGTAGGATTGTGAGAAGCGGACTTATTTCGAAGCAGTTCTTC.

This sequence joins TRBV11-2 and TRBJ2-7, with unresolved D. The CDR3 extends over 13 amino acids. CDR1 and CDR2 from the germline V gene are SGHAT and FQNNGV. The V end lost 5 bases, the J end lost 2 bases, and 10 bases lay between the germline ends. The CDR3 DNA reads TGTGCCAGCAGCCACGGGTTGGCCTACGAGCAGTACTTC. Translation gives CASSHGLAYEQYF.

The chain joins TRBV28 to TRBJ1-1; possible D gene TRBD1, 5 bases. The CDR3 extends over 11 amino acids. V gave up 2 bases and J gave up 7 bases, with 5 bases separating them. Germline-derived CDR1 and CDR2 are MDHEN and SYDVKM. For the CDR3, the DNA is TGTGCCAGCAGTTTACAGGGTGAAGCTTTCTTT. This gives the protein CASSLQGEAFF.

The chain employs TRBV29-1 and TRBJ1-1, with 9 bases matching TRBD1. J was trimmed by 4 bases and V by 4 bases; bases with no gene match: 7. The CDR3 is 14 residues long. Germline V gene lookup returns CDR1 SQVTM and CDR2 ANQGSEA. The CDR3 is CSVAGQGRGTEAFF. CDR3 DNA: TGCAGCGTTGCGGGACAGGGACGGGGCACTGAAGCTTTCTTT.

This sequence joins TRBV5-6 and TRBJ1-2, with TRBD1 identical over 7 bases. CDR3 length equals 15 residues. V was clipped by 1 base and J by 9 bases; unmatched bases: 12. The germline V gene has CDR1 SGHDT and CDR2 YYEEEE. CDR3 sequence reads: CASSLRSGGYRSYTF. CDR3 bases: TGTGCCAGCAGCTTGCGCTCAGGGGGTTACAGAAGCTACACCTTC.

This chain links TRBV10-3 with TRBJ2-6; 7 bases agree with TRBD2. The CDR3 is 18 amino acids. The V gene end was trimmed by 3 bases and the J gene end by 1 base; junction bases not matched to a gene: 9. Germline lookup yields CDR1 ENHRY and CDR2 SYGVKD. This CDR3 reads CAISEAGPGYSGANVLTF. DNA of the CDR3: TGTGCCATCAGTGAAGCGGGGCCAGGGTATTCTGGGGCCAACGTCCTGACTTTC.

The J gene is TRBJ1-1, the V gene TRBV7-3; D remains ambiguous. CDR3 length equals 14 residues. V was shortened by 2 bases and J by 4 bases, with 11 bases between the two germline ends. Looked up from germline, CDR1 is SGHTA and CDR2 is FQGTGA. The CDR3 DNA reads TGTGCCAGCAGCTTACGTAGGGAGGGCACTGAAGCTTTCTTT. Residues: CASSLRREGTEAFF.

The chain uses TRBV27 and TRBJ2-3, with D perhaps TRBD1 (7 bases). V shed 1 base and J shed 6 bases, with 14 bases lying between them. This CDR3 is built from 15 residues. Germline CDR1 reads MNHEY; CDR2 reads SMNVEV (reference sequence). Written as DNA, the CDR3 is TGTGCCAGCAGTTTATTAGCACAGGGGAGGGATACGCAGTATTTT. Translation gives CASSLLAQGRDTQYF.

The chain recombines TRBV4-2 with TRBJ2-7, with 15 bases matching TRBD2. Per the germline V gene, CDR1 is LGHNA and CDR2 is YNFKEQ. With 1 base clipped from V and 2 bases from J, the junction kept 3 bases outside the gene matches. The CDR3 consists of 17 residues. The CDR3: CASSQGGLAGGAYEQYF. The CDR3 DNA reads TGTGCCAGCAGCCAAGGTGGACTAGCGGGAGGGGCCTACGAGCAGTACTTC.

Worth noting for this clone: The sample contains more than one DNA sequence encoding this CDR3. The genes are TRBV5-1 and TRBJ2-2; 8 nucleotides agree with TRBD1. The J segment lost 0 bases and the V segment lost 4 bases, leaving 2 bases of the junction unmatched. In germline, CDR1 is SGHRS, CDR2 YFSETQ. CDR3 length equals 15 residues. The DNA for the CDR3 is TGCGCCAGCAGCGCGGACAGGGCGAACACCGGGGAGCTGTTTTTT. Translating gives CASSADRANTGELFF.

This chain joins TRBV4-2 and TRBJ2-3; 10 positions agree with TRBD1. Germline V lookup: CDR1 LGHNA, CDR2 YNFKEQ. Trimming removed 0 bases from V and 3 bases from J; junction bases left unmatched: 6. The CDR3 is 17 residues long. The CDR3 region is CASSQDIPGQGTDTQYF. The CDR3 bases are TGTGCCAGCAGCCAAGATATTCCGGGACAGGGGACAGATACGCAGTATTTT.

V usage is TRBV12-5 and J usage is TRBJ2-3; 10 bases match TRBD2. This CDR3 region has 14 residues. From germline, CDR1 is LGHNT and CDR2 FRNRAP. Trimming cost V 8 bases and J 4 bases; bases outside gene matches: 6. The CDR3, as DNA: TGTGCTAGTAAGAGCGGGAGGGCCCCAGATACGCAGTATTTT. Its protein product is CASKSGRAPDTQYF.

J is TRBJ2-1 and V is TRBV6-5, with 7 bases lining up with TRBD1. Germline values: CDR1 MNHEY, CDR2 SVGAGI. The CDR3 consists of 15 residues. With V trimmed by 2 bases and J by 5 bases, 6 bases remained unmatched. As DNA, the CDR3 is TGTGCCAGCAGTTACATAACAACAGGGGACAATGAGCAGTTCTTC. Encoded protein: CASSYITTGDNEQFF.

The chain joins TRBV5-1 to TRBJ2-1, with 10 bases aligning to TRBD2. The CDR3 consists of 18 residues. Germline lookup yields CDR1 SGHRS and CDR2 YFSETQ. V shed 4 bases and J 4 bases; nucleotides not matched to a gene: 14. This CDR3 reads CASSPSGGTSVQYNEQFF. The DNA for the CDR3 is TGCGCCAGCAGCCCCTCAGGAGGGACTAGCGTGCAATACAATGAGCAGTTCTTC.

This clone was recorded only once. The V and J genes are TRBV6-6 and TRBJ2-1; D unresolved. The V gene lost 7 bases and the J gene lost 2 bases, with 12 bases spanning the gap. CDR1 MNHNY and CDR2 SVGAGI come from the germline V gene (reference sequence). CDR3 length equals 14 residues. The CDR3 sequence: CASNRYSTYNEQFF. The CDR3 nucleotides are TGTGCCAGCAATCGATACAGTACCTACAATGAGCAGTTCTTC.

This clone was seen a few times. The chain uses TRBV14 and TRBJ2-3; D may be TRBD2 (6 bases). CDR3 length: 16 residues. V was shortened by 1 base and J by 2 bases, with 13 bases between the two germline ends. Looked up from germline, CDR1 is SGHDN and CDR2 is FVKESK. The CDR3 region is CASSQGLAGYTDTQYF. CDR3 in DNA: TGTGCCAGCAGCCAAGGGCTGGCGGGGTACACAGATACGCAGTATTTT. Full variable domain (missing parts from reference TRBV14 and TRBJ2-3): EAGVTQFPSHSVIEKGQTVTLRCDPISGHDNLYWYRRVMGKEIKFLLHFVKESKQDESGMPNNRFLAERTGGTYSTLKVQPAELEDSGVYFCASSQGLAGYTDTQYFGPGTRLTVL.

The chain uses TRBV7-8 and TRBJ1-6, with unresolved D. The germline V and J ends were trimmed by 4 bases and 5 bases, with 3 bases remaining between them. Per the germline V gene, CDR1 is SGHVS and CDR2 is FQNEAQ. The CDR3 totals 12 residues. The CDR3 bases are TGTGCCAGCAGCTATAATAATTCACCCCTCCACTTT. Translated: CASSYNNSPLHF.

The chain is built from TRBV2 and TRBJ1-2, with 7 bases lining up with TRBD1. Trimming removed 8 bases from V and 4 bases from J; junction bases left unmatched: 1. Germline lookup yields CDR1 SNHLY and CDR2 FYNNEI. The CDR3 extends over 11 amino acids. CDR3 in amino acids: CASGTAYGYTF. CDR3 DNA sequence: TGTGCCAGCGGGACAGCCTATGGCTACACCTTC.

The chain's CDR3 is CASSSRAAEAFF. CDR3 coding DNA: TGTGCCAGCAGCTCCAGGGCAGCTGAAGCTTTCTTT. The V gene is TRBV11-3, the J gene TRBJ1-1; a weak D match, TRBD1 (5 bases). Germline V gene sequence: CDR1 SGHNT, CDR2 YENEEA. The CDR3 runs to 12 residues. The ends were cut back, 4 bases at V and 6 bases at J, with 9 bases in the middle.

V and J are TRBV13 and TRBJ2-5; D not resolved. The assigned J gene may be wrong: the sequence end matches TRBJ2-7 better. This CDR3 comprises 15 residues. CDR1 is PRHDT and CDR2 is FYEKMQ in the germline V gene (reference sequence). The CDR3 protein is CASSLVGASSYEQYF. The DNA of the CDR3 is TGTGCCAGCAGCTTAGTGGGCGCGTCCTCCTACGAGCAGTACTTC.

The chain links TRBV18 to TRBJ2-7; 10 bases are shared with TRBD1. Germline V gene lookup returns CDR1 KGHSH and CDR2 LQKENI. The CDR3 has 16 amino acids. J gave up 3 bases and V 4 bases, and 9 bases lay outside the gene matches. The CDR3 protein is CASSRITGTGDYEQYF. The CDR3 nucleotides read TGTGCCAGCTCACGGATAACCGGGACAGGGGACTACGAGCAGTACTTC.

Concerning this clone itself: Relative to the germline gene, one junction end is altered; a read error may explain this. The V gene is TRBV4-1, the J gene TRBJ2-4; weak D call: TRBD2 (5 bases). The CDR3 runs 14 residues. Germline V gene sequence: CDR1 MGHRA, CDR2 YSYEKL. CDR3 residues: CASSQDGERNSQYF. In DNA form, the CDR3 reads TGCGCCAGCAGCCAGGACGGGGAGAGGAACAGTCAGTACTTC.

This chain uses TRBV9 with TRBJ2-3, with D perhaps TRBD2 (5 bases). The CDR3 consists of 15 residues. CDR1 is SGDLS and CDR2 is YYNGEE in the germline V gene. Between the trimmed V and J ends, which lost 0 bases and 4 bases, there was a span of 12 bases. Here the CDR3 DNA reads TGTGCCAGCAGCGTAGGCGGCGAGGGCCCAGATACGCAGTATTTT. Its translation: CASSVGGEGPDTQYF.

The chain is built from TRBV11-2 and TRBJ2-2; maybe TRBD2 (5 bases). CDR3 length: 13 amino acids. CDR1 and CDR2 from the germline V gene are SGHAT and FQNNGV. V gave up 5 bases and J gave up 6 bases, with 10 bases separating them. This CDR3 reads CASSVLLAGELFF. The CDR3 nucleotides are TGTGCCAGCAGCGTCCTACTAGCCGGGGAGCTGTTTTTT.

The J gene is TRBJ1-1, the V gene TRBV6-5; D unclear. Germline CDR1 and CDR2: MNHEY and SVGAGI. The CDR3 totals 15 residues. V was pared by 6 bases and J by 5 bases, with 19 bases between. Here the CDR3 DNA reads TGTGCCAGCAGCAACTACGCCGGGATTATAACTGAAGCTTTCTTT. Amino acid sequence: CASSNYAGIITEAFF.

This clone was seen a few times. The chain recombines TRBV6-6 with TRBJ1-1; D gene uncertain. Per the germline V gene, CDR1 is MNHNY and CDR2 is SVGAGI (reference sequence). Trimming stripped 5 bases from V and 2 bases from J, with 6 bases between. There are 12 residues in the CDR3. The CDR3 reads CASSEYNTEAFF. Written as DNA, the CDR3 is TGTGCCAGCAGTGAGTACAACACTGAAGCTTTCTTT.

The J gene is TRBJ2-3, the V gene TRBV6-6, with TRBD2 identical over 9 bases. The CDR3 spans 16 residues. Germline V lookup: CDR1 MNHNY, CDR2 SVGAGI (reference sequence). V trimming: 8 bases; J trimming: 3 bases; junction bases outside the gene matches: 12. The CDR3: CASVPHSGRKTDTQYF. CDR3 nucleotides: TGTGCCAGCGTGCCCCATAGCGGGAGAAAAACAGATACGCAGTATTTT.

The chain is built from TRBV6-1 and TRBJ1-5; 9 nucleotides align to TRBD1. The CDR3 covers 18 residues. The junction had 8 bases not matched to a gene; V was cut back by 2 bases and J by 0 bases. In germline, CDR1 is MNHNS, CDR2 SASEGT. In DNA form, the CDR3 reads TGTGCCAGCAGTGAAATAGGGACAGGGACTTATAGCAATCAGCCCCAGCATTTT. Translating it yields CASSEIGTGTYSNQPQHF.